This T cell receptor beta chain is from a study of blood T cell repertoires in COVID-19. Study overall: From the United States, Italy and Spain came samples of acute and convalescent COVID-19. PBMCs, B-cell-depleted T cells, or T cells provided the cDNA or gDNA that made up the material.

In the authors' methods: Amplification with reference gene primers provided the estimates of nucleated cell counts. The data were produced by immunoSEQ multiplex PCR, yet TCRdb's version contains in-frame clones alone and is incomplete. Clone size and the V and J calls come from that table; the DNA yielded D and trimming. In the table there are 90,000 to 100,000 clones, 65% to 85% of which are singletons. As concerns this clone: The same CDR3 can be traced to other DNA sequences in this sample.

CDR1 and CDR2 (germline): MNHEY, SVGAGI. With V trimmed by 6 bases and J by 0 bases, 4 bases remained unmatched. The CDR3 totals 14 residues. The sequencing sample was made of peripheral blood. This chain links TRBV6-5 with TRBJ1-1, with TRBD1 matching over 7 bases. This clonotype originated in a man between 65 and 79 years old with active or convalescent COVID-19. CDR3 loop: CASRRTGMNTEAFF. The CDR3 DNA sequence: TGTGCCAGCAGGCGGACAGGCATGAACACTGAAGCTTTCTTT.